This TCR beta chain was recorded in a study of blood T cell repertoires in COVID-19. Clones were read by immunoSEQ multiplex PCR, and TCRdb kept only the in-frame ones, dropping some. This table holds 160,000 or so clones, over 75% found once. The CDR3 has 16 residues. Trimming stripped 3 bases from V and 4 bases from J, with 19 bases between. CDR1 is GTSNPN, CDR2 SVGIG, per germline (reference sequence). What was sequenced was PBMCs or T cells enriched from blood (not recorded which). This clonotype was obtained from a woman aged 45 to 65 who had recovered from COVID-19. The rearrangement uses TRBV30 and TRBJ1-3; weak D call: TRBD1 (6 bases). CDR3: CAWRAFDRRLGNTIYF. As DNA, the CDR3 is TGTGCCTGGAGAGCCTTCGACAGGCGTCTCGGAAACACCATATATTTT.